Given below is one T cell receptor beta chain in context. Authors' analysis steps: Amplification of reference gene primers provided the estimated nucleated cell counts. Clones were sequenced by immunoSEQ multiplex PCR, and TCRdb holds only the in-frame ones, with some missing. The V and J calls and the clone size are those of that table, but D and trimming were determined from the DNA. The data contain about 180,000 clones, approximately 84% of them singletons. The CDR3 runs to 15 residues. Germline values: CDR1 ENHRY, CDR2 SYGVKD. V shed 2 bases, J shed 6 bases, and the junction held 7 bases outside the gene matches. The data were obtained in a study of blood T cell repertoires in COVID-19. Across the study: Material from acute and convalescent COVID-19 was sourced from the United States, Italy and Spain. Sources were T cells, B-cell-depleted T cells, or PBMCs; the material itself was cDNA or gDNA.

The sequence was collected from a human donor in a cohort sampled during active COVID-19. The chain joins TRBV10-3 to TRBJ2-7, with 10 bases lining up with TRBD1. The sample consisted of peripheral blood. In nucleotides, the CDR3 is TGTGCCATCAGTGAGCCGCGGGACAGGGGTTTCGAGCAGTACTTC. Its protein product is CAISEPRDRGFEQYF.